This TCR beta chain comes out of a study of CD8 T cells in ankylosing spondylitis. Germline V gives CDR1 SGHRS, CDR2 YFSETQ. This CDR3 is 16 amino acids long. J gave up 2 bases and V 4 bases, and 10 bases lay outside the gene matches. For this clonotype: What it binds is unknown.

Findings of the study overall: Characteristic, it appeared, of ankylosing spondylitis blood was a TCR beta motif of fewer than 10 highly homologous variants. Disease-linked clones were reportedly significantly enriched in matched ankylosing spondylitis synovial fluid.

In TCRdb, the 5' RACE reads were re-called with MiXCR into one record per CDR3 protein. Among 400,000 to 450,000 distinct CDR3 sequences listed, roughly 18% were seen once. The gene calls are TRBV5-1 and TRBJ2-3; TRBD1 aligns across 7 bases. The source of this sequence is a male donor with ankylosing spondylitis. Sequencing was performed on blood, either unsorted or a sorted T cell fraction (not recorded which). The CDR3 region is CASSRRQGTHTDTQYF. In nucleotides, the CDR3 is TGCGCCAGCAGCAGGCGACAGGGTACCCACACAGATACGCAGTATTTT.